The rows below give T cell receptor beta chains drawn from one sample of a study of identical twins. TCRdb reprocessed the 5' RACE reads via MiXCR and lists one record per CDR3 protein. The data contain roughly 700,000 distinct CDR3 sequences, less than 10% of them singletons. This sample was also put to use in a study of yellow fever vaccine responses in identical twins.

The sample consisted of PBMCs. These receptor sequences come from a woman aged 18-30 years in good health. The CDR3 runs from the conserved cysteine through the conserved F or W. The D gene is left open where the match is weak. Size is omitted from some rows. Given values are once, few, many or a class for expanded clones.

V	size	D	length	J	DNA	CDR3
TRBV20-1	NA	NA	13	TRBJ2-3	TGCAGTGCTGAACAGGGTAATGGAGATACGCAGTATTTT	CSAEQGNGDTQYF
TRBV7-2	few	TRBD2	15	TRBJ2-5	TGTGCCAGCAGCCCGCGGTTTCTAGCGGAAGAGACCCAGTACTTC	CASSPRFLAEETQYF
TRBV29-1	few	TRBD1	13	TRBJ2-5	TGCAGCGCCGACCGGACAGGGCGAGAGACCCAGTACTTC	CSADRTGRETQYF
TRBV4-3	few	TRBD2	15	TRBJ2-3	TGCGCCAGCAGCCAAGGTAGCGGGAGCACAGATACGCAGTATTTT	CASSQGSGSTDTQYF
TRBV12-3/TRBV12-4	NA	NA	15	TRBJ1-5	TGTGCCAGCAACCCCCGAATGGGTAGCAATCAGCCCCAGCATTTT	CASNPRMGSNQPQHF
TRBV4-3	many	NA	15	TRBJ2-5	TGCGCCAGCAGCCAAGGCTTTTCGTCTCAAGAGACCCAGTACTTC	CASSQGFSSQETQYF
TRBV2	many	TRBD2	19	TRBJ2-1	TGTGCCAGCAGTGATGATCATTTAGGACTAGCGGGAGAGAACAATGAGCAGTTCTTC	CASSDDHLGLAGENNEQFF
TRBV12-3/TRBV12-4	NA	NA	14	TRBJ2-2	TGTGCCAGCATCGGGACAACGAACACCGGGGAGCTGTTTTTT	CASIGTTNTGELFF
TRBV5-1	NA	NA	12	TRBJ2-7	TGCGCCAGCAGCAGGGTCCCTAAGGAGCAGTACTTC	CASSRVPKEQYF
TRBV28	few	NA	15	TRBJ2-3	TGTGCCAGCAGTTTTCGACTCTTTAGCACAGATACGCAGTATTTT	CASSFRLFSTDTQYF
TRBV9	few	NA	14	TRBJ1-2	TGTGCCAGCAGCGTAAGAGGAGAGGACTATGGCTACACCTTC	CASSVRGEDYGYTF
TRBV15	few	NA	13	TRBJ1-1	TGTGCCACCAGCGGTTCCCTTAACACTGAAGCTTTCTTT	CATSGSLNTEAFF
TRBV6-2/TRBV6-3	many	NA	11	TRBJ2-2	TGTGCCAGCTGGAATGGAGGGGAGCTGTTTTTT	CASWNGGELFF
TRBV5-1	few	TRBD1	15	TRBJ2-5	TGCGCCAGCAGCGCTTCTGGGACAGGGGTTGAGACCCAGTACTTC	CASSASGTGVETQYF
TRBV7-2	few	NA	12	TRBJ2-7	TGTGCCAGCAGCGCTACAAGTTACGAGCAGTACTTC	CASSATSYEQYF
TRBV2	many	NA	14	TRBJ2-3	TGTGCCAGCAGTGAAACCCTAGGAGGGGATACGCAGTATTTT	CASSETLGGDTQYF
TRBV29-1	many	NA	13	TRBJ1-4	TGCAGCGCGTCACCACAGGCTAATGAAAAACTGTTTTTT	CSASPQANEKLFF
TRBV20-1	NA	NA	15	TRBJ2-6	TGCAGTGCTAGAGATCCGGGGGCTGGGGCCAACGTCCTGACTTTC	CSARDPGAGANVLTF
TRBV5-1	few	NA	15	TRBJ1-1	TGCGCCAGCAGCTTGGCCGGGGTAGGGACATCTGAAGCTTTCTTT	CASSLAGVGTSEAFF
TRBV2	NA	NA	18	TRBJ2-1	TGTGCCAGCAGTGAAGCGATGCAAGGCTTTAGCTCCTACAATGAGCAGTTCTTC	CASSEAMQGFSSYNEQFF
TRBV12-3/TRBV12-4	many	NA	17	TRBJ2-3	TGTGCCAGCAGTCCTGGACTTGGAACGAGAAGCACAGATACGCAGTATTTT	CASSPGLGTRSTDTQYF
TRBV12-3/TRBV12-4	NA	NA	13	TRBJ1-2	TGTGCCAGCAGTCCTTTTGTGGTGAATGGCTACACCTTC	CASSPFVVNGYTF
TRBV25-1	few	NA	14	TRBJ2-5	TGTGCCAGCAGTGAACTCAGGACCCAAGAGACCCAGTACTTC	CASSELRTQETQYF
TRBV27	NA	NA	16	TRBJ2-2	TGTGCCAGCAGTTTATTGTATTCGGAGGGGCCCGGGGAGCTGTTTTTT	CASSLLYSEGPGELFF
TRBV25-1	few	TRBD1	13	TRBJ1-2	TGTGCCAGCAGTTCAGGGGGTTTAGGTGGCTACACCTTC	CASSSGGLGGYTF
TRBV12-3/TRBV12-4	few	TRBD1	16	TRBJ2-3	TGTGCCAGCAGTCATTTCGGGACAGGGGGATTAGATACGCAGTATTTT	CASSHFGTGGLDTQYF
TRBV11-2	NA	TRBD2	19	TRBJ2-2	TGTGCCAGCAGCTTAGATCGTGGCGGCGGGAGTCGGTTTTCCGGGGAGCTGTTTTTT	CASSLDRGGGSRFSGELFF
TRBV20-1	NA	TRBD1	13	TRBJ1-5	TGCAGTGCTAGGGACAGGGGGAATCAGCCCCAGCATTTT	CSARDRGNQPQHF
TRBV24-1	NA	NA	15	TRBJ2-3	TGTGCCACCAGTGATTACAAGGGATCCACAGATACGCAGTATTTT	CATSDYKGSTDTQYF
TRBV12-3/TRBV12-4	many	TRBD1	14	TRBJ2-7	TGTGCCAGCAGTTTGGGGGACAGGGGGCTCGAGCAGTACTTC	CASSLGDRGLEQYF
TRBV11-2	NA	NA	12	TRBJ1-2	TGTGCCAGCAGCCCAAATGGCTATGGCTACACCTTC	CASSPNGYGYTF
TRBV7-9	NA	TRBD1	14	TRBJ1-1	TGTGCCAGCAGCTCACAGGGGAGGAACACTGAAGCTTTCTTT	CASSSQGRNTEAFF
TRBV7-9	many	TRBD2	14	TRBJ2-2	TGTGCCCATCTGGGGCTAGCGGAAACCGGGGAGCTGTTTTTT	CAHLGLAETGELFF
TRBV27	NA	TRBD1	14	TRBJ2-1	TGTGCCAGCAGCGGATGGGCAGGGGGCAGTGAGCAGTTCTTC	CASSGWAGGSEQFF
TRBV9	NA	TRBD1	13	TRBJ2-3	TGTGCCAGCAGCGGACAGGGGAGGGATACGCAGTATTTT	CASSGQGRDTQYF
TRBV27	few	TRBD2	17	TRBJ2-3	TGTGCCAGCAGTCCCTTTCTAGCGGGAGTATCCACAGATACGCAGTATTTT	CASSPFLAGVSTDTQYF
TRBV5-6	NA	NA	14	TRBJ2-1	TGTGCCAGCAGCCCCTTACTAGCAAGGAATGAGCAGTTCTTC	CASSPLLARNEQFF
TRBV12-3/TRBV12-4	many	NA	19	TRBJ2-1	TGTGCCAGCAGTTTCTTCAGTGGCGGGAAGGGGGGCTCCTACAATGAGCAGTTCTTC	CASSFFSGGKGGSYNEQFF
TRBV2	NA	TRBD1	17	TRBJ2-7	TGTGCCAGCAGTGTTCCCCGGGACAGGGTGAGCTCCTACGAGCAGTACTTC	CASSVPRDRVSSYEQYF
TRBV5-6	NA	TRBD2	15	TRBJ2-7	TGTGCCAGCAGCTTGCTAGCGGGAGTTGCATACGAGCAGTACTTC	CASSLLAGVAYEQYF
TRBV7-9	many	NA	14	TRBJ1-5	TGTGCCAGCGAGAGCGCAGATAGCAATCAGCCCCAGCATTTT	CASESADSNQPQHF
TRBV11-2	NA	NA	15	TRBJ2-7	TGTGCCAGCAGCTTAGATCGACCAGGAACCTACGAGCAGTACTTC	CASSLDRPGTYEQYF
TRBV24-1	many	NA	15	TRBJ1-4	TGTGCCACCAGTGATTCGCAGGTGGGGAGTGAAAAACTGTTTTTT	CATSDSQVGSEKLFF
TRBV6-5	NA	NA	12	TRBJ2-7	TGTGCCAGCAGTCCCGGCAAACTCGAGCAGTACTTC	CASSPGKLEQYF
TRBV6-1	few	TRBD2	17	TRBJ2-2	TGTGCCAGCAGTGGATCGGGACTAGCGGGAGGGCCCGGGGAGCTGTTTTTT	CASSGSGLAGGPGELFF
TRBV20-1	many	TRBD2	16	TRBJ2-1	TGCAGTGCTAGAGATCTCGTTAGCGGGGATTACAATGAGCAGTTCTTC	CSARDLVSGDYNEQFF
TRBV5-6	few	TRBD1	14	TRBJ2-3	TGTGCCAGCAGCGCGGACAGGCGCACAGATACGCAGTATTTT	CASSADRRTDTQYF
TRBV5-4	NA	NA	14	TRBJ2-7	TGTGCCAGCAGCTTGGGGGTCGGCGGGGACGAGCAGTACTTC	CASSLGVGGDEQYF
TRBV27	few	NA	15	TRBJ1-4	TGTGCCAGCAGTTTAGTCTGGGGGGGGAATGAAAAACTGTTTTTT	CASSLVWGGNEKLFF
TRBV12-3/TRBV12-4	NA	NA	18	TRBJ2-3	TGTGCCAGCAGCCCCGGGACCCGCTGGGGACACCGCACAGATACGCAGTATTTT	CASSPGTRWGHRTDTQYF